Reported below is one T cell receptor beta chain. These data are taken from a study of shared clonotypes between healthy human individuals. Clones were sequenced by immunoSEQ multiplex PCR, and TCRdb holds only the in-frame ones, with some missing. Counted here are approximately 500,000 clones, almost 97% occurring once; the ten biggest clones make up roughly 0.06%. The CDR3 contains 13 residues. Looked up from germline, CDR1 is SNHLY and CDR2 is FYNNEI. Trimming removed 8 bases at V and 1 base at J, with 11 bases between. This rearrangement joins TRBV2 to TRBJ2-5, with D perhaps assigned TRBD1 or TRBD2 (5 bases each). This receptor was obtained from a woman aged 30 to 39 in good health. The sample taken for sequencing was naive CD4+ T cells sorted from blood. The subset is: CD45RA+ positively selected. This CDR3 is CASGAGLQETQYF. The CDR3 DNA reads as TGTGCCAGCGGGGCGGGCCTCCAAGAGACCCAGTACTTC.